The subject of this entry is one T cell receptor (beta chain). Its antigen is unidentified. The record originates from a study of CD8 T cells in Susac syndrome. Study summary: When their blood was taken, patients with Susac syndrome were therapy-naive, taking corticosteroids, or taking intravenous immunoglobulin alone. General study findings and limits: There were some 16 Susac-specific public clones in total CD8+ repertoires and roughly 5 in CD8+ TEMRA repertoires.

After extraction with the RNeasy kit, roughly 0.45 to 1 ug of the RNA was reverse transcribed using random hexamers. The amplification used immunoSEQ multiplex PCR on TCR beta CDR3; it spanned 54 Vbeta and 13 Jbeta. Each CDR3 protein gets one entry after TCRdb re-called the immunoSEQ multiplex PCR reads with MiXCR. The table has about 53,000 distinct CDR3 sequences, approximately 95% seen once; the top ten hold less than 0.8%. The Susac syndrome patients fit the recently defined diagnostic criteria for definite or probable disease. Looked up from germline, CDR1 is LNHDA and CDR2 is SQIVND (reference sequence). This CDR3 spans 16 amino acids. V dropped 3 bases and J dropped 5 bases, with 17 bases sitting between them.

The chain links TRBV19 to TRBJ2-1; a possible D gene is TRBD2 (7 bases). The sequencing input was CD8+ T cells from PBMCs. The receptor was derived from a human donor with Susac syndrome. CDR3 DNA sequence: TGTGCCAGTAGTATGCCTCGGGGGGCATTTAACAATGAGCAGTTCTTC. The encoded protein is CASSMPRGAFNNEQFF.